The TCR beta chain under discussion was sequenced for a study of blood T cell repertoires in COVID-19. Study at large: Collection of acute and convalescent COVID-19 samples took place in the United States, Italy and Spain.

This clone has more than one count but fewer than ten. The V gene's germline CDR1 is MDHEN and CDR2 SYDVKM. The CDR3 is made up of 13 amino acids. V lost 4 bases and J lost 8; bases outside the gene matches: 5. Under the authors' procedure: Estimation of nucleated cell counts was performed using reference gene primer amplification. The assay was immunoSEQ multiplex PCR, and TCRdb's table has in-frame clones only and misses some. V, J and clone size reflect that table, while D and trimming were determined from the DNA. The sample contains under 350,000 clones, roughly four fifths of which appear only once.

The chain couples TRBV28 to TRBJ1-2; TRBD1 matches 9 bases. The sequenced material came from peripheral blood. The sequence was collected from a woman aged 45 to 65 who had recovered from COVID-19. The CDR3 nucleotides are TGTGCCAGCAGTTGGGGGACAGGGAAGGGCTACACCTTC. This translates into CASSWGTGKGYTF.